The text below deals with one T cell receptor beta chain. The data originate from a study of blood T cell repertoires in COVID-19. Germline CDR1 and CDR2: LGHDT and YNNKEL (reference sequence). The CDR3 is made up of 16 amino acids. J was trimmed by 2 bases and V by 4 bases; bases with no gene match: 5. Clones were read by immunoSEQ multiplex PCR, and TCRdb kept only the in-frame ones, dropping some. The table shows approximately 74,000 clones, with roughly 86% occurring only once. The sample taken for sequencing was peripheral blood. This clonotype was obtained from a man between 65 and 85 years old with acute or convalescent COVID-19. V usage is TRBV3-1 (or the pseudogene TRBV3-2) and J usage is TRBJ2-3; 11 bases are a match to TRBD2. In nucleotides, the CDR3 is TGTGCCAGCAGCCTTCTACTAGCGGGGGCCACAGATACGCAGTATTTT. This encodes CASSLLLAGATDTQYF.